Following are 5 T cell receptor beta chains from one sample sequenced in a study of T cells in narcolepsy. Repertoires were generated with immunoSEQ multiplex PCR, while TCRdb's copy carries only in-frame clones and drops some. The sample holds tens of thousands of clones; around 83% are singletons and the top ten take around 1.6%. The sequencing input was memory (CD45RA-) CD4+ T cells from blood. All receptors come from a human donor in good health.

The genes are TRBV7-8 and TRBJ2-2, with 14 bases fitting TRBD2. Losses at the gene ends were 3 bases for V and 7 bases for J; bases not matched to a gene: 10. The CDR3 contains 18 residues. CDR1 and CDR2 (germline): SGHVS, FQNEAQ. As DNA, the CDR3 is TGTGCCAGCAGCTTCTCTGGACTAGCGGGAGGTTATGGCGGGGAGCTGTTTTTT. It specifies CASSFSGLAGGYGGELFF.

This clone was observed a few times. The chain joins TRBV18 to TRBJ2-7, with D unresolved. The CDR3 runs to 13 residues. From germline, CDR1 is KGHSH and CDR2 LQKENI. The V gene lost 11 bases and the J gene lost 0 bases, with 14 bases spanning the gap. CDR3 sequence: CASSLASSYEQYF. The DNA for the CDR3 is TGTGCCTCGAGTTTGGCAAGCTCCTACGAGCAGTACTTC.

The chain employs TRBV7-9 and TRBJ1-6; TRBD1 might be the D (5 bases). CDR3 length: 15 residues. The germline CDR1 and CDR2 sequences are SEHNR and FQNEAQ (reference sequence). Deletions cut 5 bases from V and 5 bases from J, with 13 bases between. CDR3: CASSPGLGDNSPLHF. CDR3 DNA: TGTGCCAGCAGCCCAGGGTTAGGGGATAATTCACCCCTCCACTTT.

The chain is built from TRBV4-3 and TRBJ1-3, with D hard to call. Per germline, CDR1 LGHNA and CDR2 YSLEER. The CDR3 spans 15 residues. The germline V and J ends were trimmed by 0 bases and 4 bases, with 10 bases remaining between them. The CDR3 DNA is TGCGCCAGCAGCCAAGATCTCCTTATAGGAAACACCATATATTTT. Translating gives CASSQDLLIGNTIYF.

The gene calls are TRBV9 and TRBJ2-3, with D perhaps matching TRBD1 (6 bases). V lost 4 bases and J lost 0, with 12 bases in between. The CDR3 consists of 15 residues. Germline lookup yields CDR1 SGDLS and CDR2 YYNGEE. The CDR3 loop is CASSPRRGSTDTQYF. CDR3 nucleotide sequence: TGTGCCAGCAGCCCCCGTAGGGGGAGCACAGATACGCAGTATTTT.